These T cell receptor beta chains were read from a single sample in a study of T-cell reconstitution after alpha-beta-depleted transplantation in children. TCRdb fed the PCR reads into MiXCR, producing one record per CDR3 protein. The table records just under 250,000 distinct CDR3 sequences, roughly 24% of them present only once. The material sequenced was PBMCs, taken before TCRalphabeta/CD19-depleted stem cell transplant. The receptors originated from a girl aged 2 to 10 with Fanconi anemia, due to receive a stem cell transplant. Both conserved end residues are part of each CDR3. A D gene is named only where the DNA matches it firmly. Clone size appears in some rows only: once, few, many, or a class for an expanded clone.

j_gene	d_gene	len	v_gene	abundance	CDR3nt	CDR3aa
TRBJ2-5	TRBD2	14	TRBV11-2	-	TGTGCCAGCAGCCTCCGTGGGGGGGAAGAGACCCAGTACTTC	CASSLRGGEETQYF
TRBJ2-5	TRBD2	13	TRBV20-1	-	TGCAGTGCTAGACTAGCGGGGGAAGAGACCCAGTACTTC	CSARLAGEETQYF
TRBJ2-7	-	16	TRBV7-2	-	TGTGCCAGCAGCTCAGTGGTACAGGACCACTCCTACGAGCAGTACTTC	CASSSVVQDHSYEQYF
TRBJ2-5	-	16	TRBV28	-	TGTGCCAGCAGTTTGATTGGGGCAGGAGGGCAAGAGACCCAGTACTTC	CASSLIGAGGQETQYF
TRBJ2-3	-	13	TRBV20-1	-	TGCAGTGCTGTGACGGGAGACACAGATACGCAGTATTTT	CSAVTGDTDTQYF
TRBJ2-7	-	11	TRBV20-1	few	TGCAGTGCTACCCCTAGCTACGAGCAGTACTTC	CSATPSYEQYF
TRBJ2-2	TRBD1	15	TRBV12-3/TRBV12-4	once	TGTGCCAGCAGCCTAAGACAGGGGGCCTCCGGGGAGCTGTTTTTT	CASSLRQGASGELFF
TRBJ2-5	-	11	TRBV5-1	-	TGCGCCAGCTGCTCTCAAGAGACCCAGTACTTC	CASCSQETQYF
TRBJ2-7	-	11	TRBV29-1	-	TGCAGCGCCAAACAGGGCTACGAGCAGTACTTC	CSAKQGYEQYF
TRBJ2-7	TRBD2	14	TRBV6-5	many	TGTGCCAGCAGCAGGACTAGCGGGGGACACGAGCAGTACTTC	CASSRTSGGHEQYF
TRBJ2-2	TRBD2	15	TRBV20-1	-	TGCAGTGCTAGAGATTCGCGGACTAGCGGCGGGGAGCTGTTTTTT	CSARDSRTSGGELFF
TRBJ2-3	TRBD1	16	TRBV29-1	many	TGCAGCGTTGTCACCCCCGGACAGGGAGGCACAGATACGCAGTATTTT	CSVVTPGQGGTDTQYF
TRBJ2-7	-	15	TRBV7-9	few	TGTGCCAGCAGCTTATCTTCTGGGTACTGGTACGAGCAGTACTTC	CASSLSSGYWYEQYF
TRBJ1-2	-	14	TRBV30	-	TGTGCCTGGAGTGTCGGGGGGTCCAGCTATGGCTACACCTTC	CAWSVGGSSYGYTF
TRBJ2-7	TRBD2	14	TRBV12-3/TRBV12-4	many	TGTGCCAGCAGTTCAGGCGGACTAGCACACGAGCAGTACTTC	CASSSGGLAHEQYF
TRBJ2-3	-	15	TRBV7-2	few	TGTGCCAGCAGCTTAGTAGGACGGTTCCATTCTACGCAGTATTTT	CASSLVGRFHSTQYF
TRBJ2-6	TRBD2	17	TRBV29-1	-	TGCAGCGTTGAAGGGGTAGCGGGGGGACCTGGGGCCAACGTCCTGACTTTC	CSVEGVAGGPGANVLTF
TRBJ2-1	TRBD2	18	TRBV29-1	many	TGCAGCGTGGGGAAATATCCACTAGCGGGAGTCCTACGCAATGAGCAGTTCTTC	CSVGKYPLAGVLRNEQFF
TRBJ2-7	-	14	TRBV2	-	TGTGCCAGCAGTGAAGAAGAGGGAAGGTACGAGCAGTACTTC	CASSEEEGRYEQYF
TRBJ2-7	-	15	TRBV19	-	TGTGCCAGTAGCTGGACAGCGCGGACCTCCTACGAGCAGTACTTC	CASSWTARTSYEQYF
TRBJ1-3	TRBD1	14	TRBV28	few	TGTGCCAGCAGTTCCGGGACAGGGGGAAACACCATATATTTT	CASSSGTGGNTIYF
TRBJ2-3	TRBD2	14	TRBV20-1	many	TGCAGTGCTAGCCCTAGCGGGGGAGAAGATACGCAGTATTTT	CSASPSGGEDTQYF
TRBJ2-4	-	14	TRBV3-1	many	TGTGCCAGCAGCCAAGTCGTAGCCAAAAACATTCAGTACTTC	CASSQVVAKNIQYF
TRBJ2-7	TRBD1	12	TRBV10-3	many	TGTGCCATCAGGACAGGGGGCTACGAGCAGTACTTC	CAIRTGGYEQYF
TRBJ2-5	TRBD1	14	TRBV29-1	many	TGCAGTTCAACCGACAGGGTTGGGCAAGAGACCCAGTACTTC	CSSTDRVGQETQYF
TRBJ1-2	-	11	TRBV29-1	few	TGCAGCGCCCCGGCAGGCTATGGCTACACCTTC	CSAPAGYGYTF
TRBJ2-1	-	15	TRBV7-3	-	TGTGCCAGCAGTTCTCAGGGGCATTCCTACAATGAGCAGTTCTTC	CASSSQGHSYNEQFF
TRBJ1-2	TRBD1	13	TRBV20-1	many	TGCAGTGCCAGGACAGGGTTAAGCTATGGCTACACCTTC	CSARTGLSYGYTF
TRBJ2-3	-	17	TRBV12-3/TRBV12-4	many	TGTGCCAGCAGTCCCTTGGGCGGCAGGGGAGGGACAGATACGCAGTATTTT	CASSPLGGRGGTDTQYF
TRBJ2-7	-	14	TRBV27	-	TGTGCCAGCAGTTCCGCTGAACCAACCTACGAGCAGTACTTC	CASSSAEPTYEQYF
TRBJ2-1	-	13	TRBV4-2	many	TGTGCCAGCAGCCAGGGACCTCTCAATGAGCAGTTCTTC	CASSQGPLNEQFF
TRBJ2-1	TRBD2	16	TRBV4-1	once	TGCGCCAGCAGCCAACATAGCGGGGGGGTTATCTATGAGCAGTTCTTC	CASSQHSGGVIYEQFF
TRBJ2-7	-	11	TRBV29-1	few	TGCAGCGTTTCAGGTTCCTACGAGCAGTACTTC	CSVSGSYEQYF
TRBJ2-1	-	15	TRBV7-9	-	TGTGCCAGCAGCTTAGGTCGAGCTACGGGCAATGAGCAGTTCTTC	CASSLGRATGNEQFF
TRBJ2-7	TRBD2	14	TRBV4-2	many	TGTGCCAGCAGCCAAACAGCGGGAGAATACGAGCAGTACTTC	CASSQTAGEYEQYF
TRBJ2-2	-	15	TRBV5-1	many	TGCGCCAGCAGCGCCCTAGCGTTCGGCACCGGGGAGCTGTTTTTT	CASSALAFGTGELFF
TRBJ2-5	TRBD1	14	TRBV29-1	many	TGCAGCGTTGTTCTCGGCAGGGGGAAAGAGACCCAGTACTTC	CSVVLGRGKETQYF
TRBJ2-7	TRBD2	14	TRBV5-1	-	TGCGCCAGCAGCTTATCTAGCGGGTTACCCGAGCAGTACTTC	CASSLSSGLPEQYF
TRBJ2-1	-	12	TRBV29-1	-	TGCAGCGTGTCTATAGGGTTAGATGAGCAGTTCTTC	CSVSIGLDEQFF
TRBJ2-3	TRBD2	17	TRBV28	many	TGTGCCAGCAAGCGGGAGGGCCGAAATGTCGGCACAGATACGCAGTATTTT	CASKREGRNVGTDTQYF
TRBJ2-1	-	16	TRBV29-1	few	TGCAGCGTTGAAGACCTTCGGGGGAAGCTCTACAATGAGCAGTTCTTC	CSVEDLRGKLYNEQFF
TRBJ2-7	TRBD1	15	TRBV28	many	TGTGCCAGCAGTTTAGACAGGGGGTTCGGTTACGAGCAGTACTTC	CASSLDRGFGYEQYF
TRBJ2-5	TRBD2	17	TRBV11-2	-	TGTGCCATCTCATTAGGGCGGCTAGCGGGGGTTGGAGAGACCCAGTACTTC	CAISLGRLAGVGETQYF
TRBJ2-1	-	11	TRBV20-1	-	TGCAGTGCGTGGGAATACAATGAGCAGTTCTTC	CSAWEYNEQFF
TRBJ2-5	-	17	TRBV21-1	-	TGTCCACAACCGAAGTTACCGGGACAGTCGTACCAAGAGACCCAGTACTTC	CPQPKLPGQSYQETQYF
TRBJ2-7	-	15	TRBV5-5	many	TGTGCCAGCAGCTTGGTAGGGGCAGGGATCTACGAGCAGTACTTC	CASSLVGAGIYEQYF
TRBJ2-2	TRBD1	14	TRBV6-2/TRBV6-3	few	TGTGCCAGCAAACGGGGACAGTTCACCGGGGAGCTGTTTTTT	CASKRGQFTGELFF